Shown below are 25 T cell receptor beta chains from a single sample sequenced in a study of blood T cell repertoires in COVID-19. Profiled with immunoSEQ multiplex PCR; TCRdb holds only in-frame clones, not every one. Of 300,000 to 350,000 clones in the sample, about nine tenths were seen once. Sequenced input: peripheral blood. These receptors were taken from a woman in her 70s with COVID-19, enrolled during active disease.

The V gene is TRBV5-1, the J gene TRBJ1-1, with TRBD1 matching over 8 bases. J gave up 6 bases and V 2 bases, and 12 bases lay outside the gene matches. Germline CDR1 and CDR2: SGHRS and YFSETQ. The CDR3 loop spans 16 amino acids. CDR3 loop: CASSLRVQGQEAEAFF. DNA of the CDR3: TGCGCCAGCAGCTTAAGGGTACAGGGACAGGAGGCTGAAGCTTTCTTT. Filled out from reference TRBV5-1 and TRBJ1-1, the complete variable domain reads KAGVTQTPRYLIKTRGQQVTLSCSPISGHRSVSWYQQTPGQGLQFLFEYFSETQRNKGNFPGRFSGRQFSNSRSEMNVSTLELGDSALYLCASSLRVQGQEAEAFFGQGTRLTVV.

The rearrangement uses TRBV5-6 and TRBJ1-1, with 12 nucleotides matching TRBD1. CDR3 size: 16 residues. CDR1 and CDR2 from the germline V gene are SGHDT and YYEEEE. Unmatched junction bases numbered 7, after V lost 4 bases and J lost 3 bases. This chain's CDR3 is CASSTGTGGGDTEAFF. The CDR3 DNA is TGTGCCAGCAGCACCGGGACAGGGGGCGGAGACACTGAAGCTTTCTTT.

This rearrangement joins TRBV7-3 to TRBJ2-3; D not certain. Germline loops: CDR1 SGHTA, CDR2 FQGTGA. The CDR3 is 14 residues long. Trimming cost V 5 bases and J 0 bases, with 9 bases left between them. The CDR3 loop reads CASSRGPSTDTQYF. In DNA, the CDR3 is TGTGCCAGCAGCCGAGGCCCAAGCACAGATACGCAGTATTTT.

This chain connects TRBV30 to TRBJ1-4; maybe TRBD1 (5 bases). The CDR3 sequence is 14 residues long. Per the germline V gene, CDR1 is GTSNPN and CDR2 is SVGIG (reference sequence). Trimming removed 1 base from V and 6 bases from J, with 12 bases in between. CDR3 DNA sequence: TGTGCCTGGAGTGAATCAGGGCGCGATGAAAAACTGTTTTTT. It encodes CAWSESGRDEKLFF.

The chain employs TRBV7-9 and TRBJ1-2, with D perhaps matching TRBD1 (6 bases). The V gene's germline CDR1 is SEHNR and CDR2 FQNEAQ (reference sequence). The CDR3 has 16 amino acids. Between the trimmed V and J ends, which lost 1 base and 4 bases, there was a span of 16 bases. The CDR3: CASSLDVSADSYGYTF. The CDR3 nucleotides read TGTGCCAGCAGCTTAGACGTATCGGCGGACAGCTATGGCTACACCTTC. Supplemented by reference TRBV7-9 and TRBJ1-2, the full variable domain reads DTGVSQNPRHKITKRGQNVTFRCDPISEHNRLYWYRQTLGQGPEFLTYFQNEAQLEKSRLLSDRFSAERPKGSFSTLEIQRTEQGDSAMYLCASSLDVSADSYGYTFGSGTRLTVV.

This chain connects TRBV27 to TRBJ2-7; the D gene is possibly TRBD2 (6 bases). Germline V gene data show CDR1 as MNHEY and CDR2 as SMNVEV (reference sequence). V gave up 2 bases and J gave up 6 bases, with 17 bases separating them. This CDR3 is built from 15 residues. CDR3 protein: CASSLSQGLGGEQYF. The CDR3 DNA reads TGTGCCAGCAGTTTAAGTCAAGGCCTCGGGGGCGAGCAGTACTTC.

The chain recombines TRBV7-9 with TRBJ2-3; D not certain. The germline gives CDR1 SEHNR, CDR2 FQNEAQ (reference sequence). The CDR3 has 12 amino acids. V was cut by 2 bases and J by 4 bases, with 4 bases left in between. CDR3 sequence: CASSLSADTQYF. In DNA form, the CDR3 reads TGTGCCAGCAGCTTATCAGCAGATACGCAGTATTTT.

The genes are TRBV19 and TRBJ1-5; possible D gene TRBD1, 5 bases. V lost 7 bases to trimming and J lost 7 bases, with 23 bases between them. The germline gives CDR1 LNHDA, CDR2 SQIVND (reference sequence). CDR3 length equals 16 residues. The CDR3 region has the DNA TGTGCCAGTAACAATCGGGCCAGGGAGGACGGGCAGCCCCAGCATTTT. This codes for CASNNRAREDGQPQHF.

CDR3 amino acids: CASSYPQGARDTIYF. The DNA for the CDR3 is TGTGCCAGCAGCTACCCTCAGGGGGCGCGGGACACCATATATTTT. The J gene is TRBJ1-3, the V gene TRBV9, with 8 positions matching TRBD1. After removal of 4 bases from V and 8 bases from J, the junction contained 11 bases not matched to a gene. Germline V CDR1 and CDR2: SGDLS, YYNGEE. The CDR3 covers 15 residues.

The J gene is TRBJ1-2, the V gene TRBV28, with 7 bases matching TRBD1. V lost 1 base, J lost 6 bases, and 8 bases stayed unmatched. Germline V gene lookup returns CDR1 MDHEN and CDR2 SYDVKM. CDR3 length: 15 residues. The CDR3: CASSLLGWDSNGYTF. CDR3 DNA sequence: TGTGCCAGCAGTTTATTAGGGTGGGACAGCAATGGCTACACCTTC.

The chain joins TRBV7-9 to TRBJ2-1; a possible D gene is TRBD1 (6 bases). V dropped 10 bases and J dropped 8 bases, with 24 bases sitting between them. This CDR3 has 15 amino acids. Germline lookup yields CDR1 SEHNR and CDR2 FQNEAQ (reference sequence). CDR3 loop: CATTPKGSAGDEQFF. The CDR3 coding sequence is TGTGCCACCACGCCCAAGGGGAGCGCAGGGGATGAGCAGTTCTTC.

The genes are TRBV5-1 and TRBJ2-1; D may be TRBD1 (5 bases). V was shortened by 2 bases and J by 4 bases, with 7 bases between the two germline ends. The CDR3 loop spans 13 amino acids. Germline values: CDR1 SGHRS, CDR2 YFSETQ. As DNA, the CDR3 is TGCGCCAGCAGCTTACAGGTTTACAATGAGCAGTTCTTC. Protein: CASSLQVYNEQFF.

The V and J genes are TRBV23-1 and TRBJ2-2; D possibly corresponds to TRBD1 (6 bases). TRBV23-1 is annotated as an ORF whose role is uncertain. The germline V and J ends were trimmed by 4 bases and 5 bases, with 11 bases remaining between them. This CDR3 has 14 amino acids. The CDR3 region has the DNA TGCGCCAGCAGTCCCAGGGGAGAAACCGGGGAGCTGTTTTTT. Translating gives CASSPRGETGELFF.

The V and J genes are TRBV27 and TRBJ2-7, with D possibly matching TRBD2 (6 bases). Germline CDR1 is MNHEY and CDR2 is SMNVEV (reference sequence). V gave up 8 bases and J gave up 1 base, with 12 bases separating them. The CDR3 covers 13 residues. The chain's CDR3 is CASHGGTSYEQYF. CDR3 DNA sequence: TGTGCCAGCCACGGCGGGACTTCCTACGAGCAGTACTTC.

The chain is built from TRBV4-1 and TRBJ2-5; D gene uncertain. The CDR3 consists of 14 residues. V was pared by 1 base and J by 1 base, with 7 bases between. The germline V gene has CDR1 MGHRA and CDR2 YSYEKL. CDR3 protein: CASSQVMAQETQYF. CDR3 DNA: TGCGCCAGCAGCCAAGTGATGGCCCAAGAGACCCAGTACTTC.

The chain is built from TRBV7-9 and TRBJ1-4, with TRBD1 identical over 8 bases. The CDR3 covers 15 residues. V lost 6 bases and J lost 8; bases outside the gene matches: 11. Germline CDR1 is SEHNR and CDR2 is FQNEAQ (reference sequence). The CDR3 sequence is CASSYDRGYGEKLFF. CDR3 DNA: TGTGCCAGCAGTTACGACAGGGGTTATGGAGAAAAACTGTTTTTT.

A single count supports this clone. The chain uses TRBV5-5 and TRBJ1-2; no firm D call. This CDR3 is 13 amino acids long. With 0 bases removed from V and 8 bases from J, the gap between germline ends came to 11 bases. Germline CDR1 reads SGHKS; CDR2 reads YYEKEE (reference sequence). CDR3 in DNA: TGTGCCAGCAGCTTGGTCGGTCTAGACGGCTACACCTTC. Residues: CASSLVGLDGYTF.

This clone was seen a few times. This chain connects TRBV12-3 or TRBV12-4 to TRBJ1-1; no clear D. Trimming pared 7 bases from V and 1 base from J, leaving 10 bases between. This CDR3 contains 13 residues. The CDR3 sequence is CASNQRGNTEAFF. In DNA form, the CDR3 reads TGTGCCAGCAACCAACGGGGGAACACTGAAGCTTTCTTT.

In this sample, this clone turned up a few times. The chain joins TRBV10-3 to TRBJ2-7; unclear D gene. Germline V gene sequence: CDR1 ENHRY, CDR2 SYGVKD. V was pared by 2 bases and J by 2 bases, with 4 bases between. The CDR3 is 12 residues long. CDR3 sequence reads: CAISEATYEQYF. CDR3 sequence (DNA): TGTGCCATCAGTGAGGCTACCTACGAGCAGTACTTC.

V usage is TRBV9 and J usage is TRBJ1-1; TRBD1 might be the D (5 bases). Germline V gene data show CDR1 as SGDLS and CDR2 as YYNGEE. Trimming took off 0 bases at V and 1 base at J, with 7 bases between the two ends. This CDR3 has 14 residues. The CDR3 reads CASSVDGQNTEAFF. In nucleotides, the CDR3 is TGTGCCAGCAGCGTAGACGGACAGAACACTGAAGCTTTCTTT. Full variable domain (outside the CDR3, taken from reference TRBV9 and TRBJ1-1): DSGVTQTPKHLITATGQRVTLRCSPRSGDLSVYWYQQSLDQGLQFLIQYYNGEERAKGNILERFSAQQFPDLHSELNLSSLELGDSALYFCASSVDGQNTEAFFGQGTRLTVV.

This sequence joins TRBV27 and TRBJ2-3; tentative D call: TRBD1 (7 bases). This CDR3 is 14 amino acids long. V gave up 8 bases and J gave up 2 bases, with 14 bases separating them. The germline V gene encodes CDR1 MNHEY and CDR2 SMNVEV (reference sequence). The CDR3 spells CASSRDRDTDTQYF. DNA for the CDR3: TGTGCCAGCTCGCGGGACAGAGACACAGATACGCAGTATTTT.

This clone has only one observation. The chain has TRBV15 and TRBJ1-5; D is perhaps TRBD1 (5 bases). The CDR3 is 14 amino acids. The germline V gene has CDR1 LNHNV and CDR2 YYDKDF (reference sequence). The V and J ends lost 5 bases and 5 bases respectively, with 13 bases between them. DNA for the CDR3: TGTGCCACCAGCCCGGGGGGTGAAGATCAGCCCCAGCATTTT. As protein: CATSPGGEDQPQHF.

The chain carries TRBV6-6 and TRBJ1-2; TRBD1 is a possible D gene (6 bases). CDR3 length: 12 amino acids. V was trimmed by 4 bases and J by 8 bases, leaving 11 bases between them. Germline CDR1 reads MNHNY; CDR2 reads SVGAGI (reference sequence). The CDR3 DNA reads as TGTGCCAGCAGTTTCAGGGGCCCGGGCTACACCTTC. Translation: CASSFRGPGYTF.

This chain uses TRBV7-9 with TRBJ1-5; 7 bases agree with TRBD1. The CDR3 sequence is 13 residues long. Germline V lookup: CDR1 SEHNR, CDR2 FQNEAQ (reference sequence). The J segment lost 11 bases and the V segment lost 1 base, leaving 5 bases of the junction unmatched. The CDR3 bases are TGTGCCAGCAGCTTAGGGGAGACAGGGTCCCAGCATTTT. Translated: CASSLGETGSQHF.

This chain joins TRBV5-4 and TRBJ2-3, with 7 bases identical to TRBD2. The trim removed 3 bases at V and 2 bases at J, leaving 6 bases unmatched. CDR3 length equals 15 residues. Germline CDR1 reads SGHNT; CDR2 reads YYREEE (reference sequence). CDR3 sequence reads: CASSSAAGNTDTQYF. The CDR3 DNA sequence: TGTGCCAGCAGCTCGGCAGCGGGGAACACAGATACGCAGTATTTT.